This TCR beta chain emerged from a study of blood T cells in healthy people across ages. As concerns this clonotype: A much larger clone differs by one base, so this may be a read error.

The use of a sample-barcoded 5' primer and a J-beta primer mix characterized a second PCR of 7 to 11 cycles. One entry per CDR3 protein, called by TCRdb with MiXCR from the 5' RACE reads. The table has approximately 960,000 distinct CDR3 sequences, under 35% seen once. The CDR3 has 12 amino acids. Per the germline V gene, CDR1 is DFQATT and CDR2 is SNEGSKA (reference sequence). Trimming left V 2 bases short and J 10 bases short, with 12 bases between. These data were also filed under a second study, of T cells of mothers and their children. That work contributes: A few healthy Caucasian mothers and their six children donated.

The chain recombines TRBV20-1 with TRBJ2-1; no firm D call. The sequence was collected from a woman aged 40-49 years in good health. Sample: blood. As DNA, the CDR3 is TGCAGTGCTAGATACGGCTCCTACGAGCAGTTCTTC. The encoded protein is CSARYGSYEQFF.